This note documents a single T cell receptor (beta chain) sequence. Its antigen is not identified. The sample's time point: week 11, during vaccination. Each vaccine dose was 300 ug of mutant IDH1 20-mer peptide, with topical imiquimod. The V and J ends lost 2 bases and 1 base respectively, with 9 bases between them. Germline values: CDR1 MNHNY, CDR2 SVGAGI (reference sequence). The CDR3 extends over 15 amino acids. The data were taken from a study of a mutant IDH1 vaccine in newly diagnosed glioma. Study-wide background: During weeks 1, 3, 5, 7, 11, 15, 19 and 23, patients received eight vaccinations. Treated individuals were about 62% male and around 40% female, averaging roughly 38 years of age. Beginning 4-6 weeks after radiotherapy alone, or with temozolomide cycles, vaccination took place. Receipt of radiotherapy, temozolomide, or both preceded the study, and most received both.

TCRdb keeps only in-frame clones here, not all; method: immunoSEQ multiplex PCR. Of around 120,000 clones detected, around 80% appear once; the ten largest clones hold 4.5% to 7%. The sequenced sample was PBMCs, obtained from a glioma patient whose treatment included an IDH1 peptide vaccine. This TCR was sampled from a man aged 40-55 years with glioma. This rearrangement joins TRBV6-6 to TRBJ1-5; no definite D call. The CDR3 spells CASSYDAWSNQPQHF. DNA of the CDR3: TGTGCCAGCAGTTACGACGCATGGAGCAATCAGCCCCAGCATTTT.